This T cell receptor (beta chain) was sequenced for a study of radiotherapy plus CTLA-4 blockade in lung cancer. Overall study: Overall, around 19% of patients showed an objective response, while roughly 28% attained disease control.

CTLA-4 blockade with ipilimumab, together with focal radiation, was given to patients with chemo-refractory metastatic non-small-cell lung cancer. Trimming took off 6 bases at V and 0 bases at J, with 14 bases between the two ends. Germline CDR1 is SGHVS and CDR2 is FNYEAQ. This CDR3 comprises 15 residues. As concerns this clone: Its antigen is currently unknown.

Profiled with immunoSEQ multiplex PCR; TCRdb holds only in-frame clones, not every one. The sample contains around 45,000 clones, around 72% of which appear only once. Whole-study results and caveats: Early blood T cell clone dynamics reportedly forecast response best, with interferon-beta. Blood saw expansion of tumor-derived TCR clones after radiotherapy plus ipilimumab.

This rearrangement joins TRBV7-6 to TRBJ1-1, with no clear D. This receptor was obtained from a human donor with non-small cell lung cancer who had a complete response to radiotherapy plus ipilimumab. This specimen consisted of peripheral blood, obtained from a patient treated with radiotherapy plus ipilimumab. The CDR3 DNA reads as TGTGCCAGCAGTCCAGTCGGCGGAATGAACACTGAAGCTTTCTTT. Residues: CASSPVGGMNTEAFF. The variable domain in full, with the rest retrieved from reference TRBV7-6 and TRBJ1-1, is GAGVSQSPRYKVTKRGQDVALRCDPISGHVSLYWYRQALGQGPEFLTYFNYEAQQDKSGLPNDRFSAERPEGSISTLTIQRTEQRDSAMYRCASSPVGGMNTEAFFGQGTRLTVV.